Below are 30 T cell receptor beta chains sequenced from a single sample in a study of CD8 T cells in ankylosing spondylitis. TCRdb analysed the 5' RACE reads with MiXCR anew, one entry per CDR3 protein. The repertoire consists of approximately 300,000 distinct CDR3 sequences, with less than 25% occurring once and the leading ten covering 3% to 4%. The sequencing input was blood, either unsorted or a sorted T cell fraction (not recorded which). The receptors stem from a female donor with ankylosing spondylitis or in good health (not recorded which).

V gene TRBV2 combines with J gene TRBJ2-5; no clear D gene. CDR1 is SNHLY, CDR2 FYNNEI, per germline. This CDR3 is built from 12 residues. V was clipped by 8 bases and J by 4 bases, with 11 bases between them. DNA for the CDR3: TGTGCCAGCCGCATCGCCGGAGAGACCCAGTACTTC. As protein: CASRIAGETQYF.

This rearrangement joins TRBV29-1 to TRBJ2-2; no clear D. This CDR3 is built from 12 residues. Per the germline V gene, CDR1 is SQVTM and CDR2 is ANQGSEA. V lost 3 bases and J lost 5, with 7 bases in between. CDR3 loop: CSVDEVTGELFF. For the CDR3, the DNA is TGCAGCGTTGACGAGGTGACCGGGGAGCTGTTTTTT.

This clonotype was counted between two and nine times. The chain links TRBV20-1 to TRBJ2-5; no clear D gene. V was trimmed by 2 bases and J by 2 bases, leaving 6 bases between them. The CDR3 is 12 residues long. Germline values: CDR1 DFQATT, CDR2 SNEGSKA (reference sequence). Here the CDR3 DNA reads TGCAGTGCTAGATGGATTCAAGAGACCCAGTACTTC. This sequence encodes CSARWIQETQYF.

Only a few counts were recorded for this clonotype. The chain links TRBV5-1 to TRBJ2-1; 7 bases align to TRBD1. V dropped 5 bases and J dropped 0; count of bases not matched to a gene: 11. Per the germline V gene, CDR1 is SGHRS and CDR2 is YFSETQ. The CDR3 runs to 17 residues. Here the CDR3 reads CASRDRTGPRSYNEQFF. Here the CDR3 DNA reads TGCGCCAGCAGGGACAGGACCGGCCCCCGCTCCTACAATGAGCAGTTCTTC.

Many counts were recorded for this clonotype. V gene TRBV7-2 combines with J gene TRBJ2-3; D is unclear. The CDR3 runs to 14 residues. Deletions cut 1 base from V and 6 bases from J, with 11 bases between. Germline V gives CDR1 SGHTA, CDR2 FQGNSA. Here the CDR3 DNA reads TGTGCCAGCAGCTTAGAGATATCAGTCGATACGCAGTATTTT. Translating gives CASSLEISVDTQYF.

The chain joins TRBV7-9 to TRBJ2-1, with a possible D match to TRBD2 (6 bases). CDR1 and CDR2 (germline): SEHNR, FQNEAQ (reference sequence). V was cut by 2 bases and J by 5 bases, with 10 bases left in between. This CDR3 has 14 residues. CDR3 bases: TGTGCCAGCAGCTTAATGGCGGGAAACAATGAGCAGTTCTTC. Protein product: CASSLMAGNNEQFF.

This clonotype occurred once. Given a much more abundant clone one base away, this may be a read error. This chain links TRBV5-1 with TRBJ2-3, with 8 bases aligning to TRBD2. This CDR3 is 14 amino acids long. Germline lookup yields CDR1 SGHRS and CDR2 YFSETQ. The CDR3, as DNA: TGCCCCAGCAGCTTTGCGGGAGGCGCAGATACGCAGTATTTT. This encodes CPSSFAGGADTQYF.

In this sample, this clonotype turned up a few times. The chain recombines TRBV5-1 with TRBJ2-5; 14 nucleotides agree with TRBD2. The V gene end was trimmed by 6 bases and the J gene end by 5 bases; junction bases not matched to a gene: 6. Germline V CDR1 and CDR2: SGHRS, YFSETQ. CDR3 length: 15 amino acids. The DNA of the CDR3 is TGCGCCAGCACGACTAGCGGGAGGGCCGGGGAGACCCAGTACTTC. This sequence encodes CASTTSGRAGETQYF.

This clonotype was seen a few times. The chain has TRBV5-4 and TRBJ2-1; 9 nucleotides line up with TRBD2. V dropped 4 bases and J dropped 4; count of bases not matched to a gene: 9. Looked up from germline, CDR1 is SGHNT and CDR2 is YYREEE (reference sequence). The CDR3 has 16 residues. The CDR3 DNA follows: TGTGCCAGCAGCCGTGGGGGGACTAGCACTTACAATGAGCAGTTCTTC. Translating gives CASSRGGTSTYNEQFF.

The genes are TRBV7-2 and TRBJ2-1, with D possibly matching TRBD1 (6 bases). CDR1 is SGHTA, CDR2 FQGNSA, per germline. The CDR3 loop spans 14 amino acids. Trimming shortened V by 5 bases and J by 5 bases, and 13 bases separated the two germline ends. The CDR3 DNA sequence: TGTGCCAGCAGCGGGGGCGGTACCAACAATGAGCAGTTCTTC. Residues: CASSGGGTNNEQFF. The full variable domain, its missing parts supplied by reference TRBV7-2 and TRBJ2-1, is GAGVSQSPSNKVTEKGKDVELRCDPISGHTALYWYRQSLGQGLEFLIYFQGNSAPDKSGLPSDRFSAERTGGSVSTLTIQRTQQEDSAVYLCASSGGGTNNEQFFGPGTRLTVL.

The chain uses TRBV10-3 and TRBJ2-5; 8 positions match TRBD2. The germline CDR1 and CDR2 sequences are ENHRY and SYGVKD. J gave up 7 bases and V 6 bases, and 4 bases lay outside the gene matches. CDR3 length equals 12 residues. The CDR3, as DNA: TGTGCCATCAGCACCGGGGGGGGGACCCAGTACTTC. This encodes CAISTGGGTQYF.

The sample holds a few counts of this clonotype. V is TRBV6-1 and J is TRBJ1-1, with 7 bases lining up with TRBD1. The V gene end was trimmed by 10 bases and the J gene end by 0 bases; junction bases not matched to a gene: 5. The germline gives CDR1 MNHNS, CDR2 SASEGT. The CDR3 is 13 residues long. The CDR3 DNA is TGTGCCACCCTGACAGGGATGAACACTGAAGCTTTCTTT. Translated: CATLTGMNTEAFF.

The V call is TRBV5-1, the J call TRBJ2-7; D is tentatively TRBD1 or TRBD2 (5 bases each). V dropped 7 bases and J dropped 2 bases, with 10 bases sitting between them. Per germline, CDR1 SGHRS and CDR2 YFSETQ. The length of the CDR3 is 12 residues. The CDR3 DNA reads TGCGCCAGCCTCGGGGCGCCCTACGAGCAGTACTTC. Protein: CASLGAPYEQYF. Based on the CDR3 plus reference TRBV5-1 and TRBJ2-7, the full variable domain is KAGVTQTPRYLIKTRGQQVTLSCSPISGHRSVSWYQQTPGQGLQFLFEYFSETQRNKGNFPGRFSGRQFSNSRSEMNVSTLELGDSALYLCASLGAPYEQYFGPGTRLTVT.

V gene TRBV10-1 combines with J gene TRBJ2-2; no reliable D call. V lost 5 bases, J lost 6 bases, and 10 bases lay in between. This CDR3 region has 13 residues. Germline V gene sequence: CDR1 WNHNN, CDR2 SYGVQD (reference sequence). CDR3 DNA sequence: TGCGCCAGCAGTCGGACCGTACCCGGGGAGCTGTTTTTT. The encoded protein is CASSRTVPGELFF.

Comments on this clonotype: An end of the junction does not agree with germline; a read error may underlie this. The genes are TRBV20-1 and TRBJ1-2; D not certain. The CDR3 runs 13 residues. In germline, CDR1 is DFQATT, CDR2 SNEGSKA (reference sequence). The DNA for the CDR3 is TGCAGTGCCAGAGGCGGGTCTAACTATGGCTACACCTTC. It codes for CSARGGSNYGYTF.

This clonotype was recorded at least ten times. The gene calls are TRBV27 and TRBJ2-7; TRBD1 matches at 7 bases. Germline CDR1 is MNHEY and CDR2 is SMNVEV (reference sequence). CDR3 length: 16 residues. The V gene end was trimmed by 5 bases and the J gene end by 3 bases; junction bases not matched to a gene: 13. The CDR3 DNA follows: TGTGCCAGCAGTCGCCAAACCGGGACAGCATTCTACGAGCAGTACTTC. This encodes CASSRQTGTAFYEQYF.

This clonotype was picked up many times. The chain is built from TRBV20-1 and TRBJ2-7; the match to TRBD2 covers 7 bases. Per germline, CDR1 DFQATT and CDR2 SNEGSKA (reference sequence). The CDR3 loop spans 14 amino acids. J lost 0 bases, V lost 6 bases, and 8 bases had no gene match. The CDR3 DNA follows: TGCAGTGCCCAGACGCGCGGGAGCTCCTACGAGCAGTACTTC. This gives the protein CSAQTRGSSYEQYF.

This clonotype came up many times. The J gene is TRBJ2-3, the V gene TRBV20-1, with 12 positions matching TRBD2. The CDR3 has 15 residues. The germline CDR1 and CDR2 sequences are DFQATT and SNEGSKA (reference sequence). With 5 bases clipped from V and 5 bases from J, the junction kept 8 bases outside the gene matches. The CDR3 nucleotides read TGCAGTGCTCCCGCCCCGGGACTAGCGGGAGATACGCAGTATTTT. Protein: CSAPAPGLAGDTQYF.

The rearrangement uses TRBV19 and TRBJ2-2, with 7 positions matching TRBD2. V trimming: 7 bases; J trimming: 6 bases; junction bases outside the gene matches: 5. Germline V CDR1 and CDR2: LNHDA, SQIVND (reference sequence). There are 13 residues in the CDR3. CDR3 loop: CASTNRGAGELFF. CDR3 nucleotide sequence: TGTGCCAGTACCAACCGGGGGGCCGGGGAGCTGTTTTTT.

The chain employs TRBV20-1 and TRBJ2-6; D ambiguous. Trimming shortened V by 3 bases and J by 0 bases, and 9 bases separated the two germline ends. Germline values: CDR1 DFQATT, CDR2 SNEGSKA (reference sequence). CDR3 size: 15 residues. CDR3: CSASGWGSGANVLTF. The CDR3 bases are TGCAGTGCTAGCGGTTGGGGCTCTGGGGCCAACGTCCTGACTTTC.

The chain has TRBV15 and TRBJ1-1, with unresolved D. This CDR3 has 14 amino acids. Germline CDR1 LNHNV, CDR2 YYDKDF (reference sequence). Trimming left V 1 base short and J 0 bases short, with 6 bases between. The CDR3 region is CATSRGGMNTEAFF. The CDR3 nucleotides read TGTGCCACCAGCAGAGGAGGGATGAACACTGAAGCTTTCTTT.

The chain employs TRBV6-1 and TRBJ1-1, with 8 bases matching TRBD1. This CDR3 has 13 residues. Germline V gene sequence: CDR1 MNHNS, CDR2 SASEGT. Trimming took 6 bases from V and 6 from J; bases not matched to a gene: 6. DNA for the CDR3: TGTGCCAGCAGCAGGACAGGGTTCTCTGAAGCTTTCTTT. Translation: CASSRTGFSEAFF.

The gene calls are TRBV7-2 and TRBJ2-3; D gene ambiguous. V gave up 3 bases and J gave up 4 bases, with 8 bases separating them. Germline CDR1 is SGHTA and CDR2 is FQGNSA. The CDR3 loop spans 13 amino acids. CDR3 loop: CASSFDVADTQYF. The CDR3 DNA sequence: TGTGCCAGCAGCTTCGATGTCGCAGATACGCAGTATTTT.

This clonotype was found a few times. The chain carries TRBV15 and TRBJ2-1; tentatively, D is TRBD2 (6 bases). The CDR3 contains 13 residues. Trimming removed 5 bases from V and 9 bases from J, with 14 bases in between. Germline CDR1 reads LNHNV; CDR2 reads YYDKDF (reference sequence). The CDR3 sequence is CATSGYSGAEQFF. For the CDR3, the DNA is TGTGCCACCAGCGGATATAGCGGAGCTGAGCAGTTCTTC.

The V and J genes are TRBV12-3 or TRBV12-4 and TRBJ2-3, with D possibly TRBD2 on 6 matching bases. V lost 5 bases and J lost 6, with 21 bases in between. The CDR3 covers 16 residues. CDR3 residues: CASSPPRSKEGDTQYF. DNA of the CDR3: TGTGCCAGCAGTCCTCCTCGGAGCAAGGAGGGGGATACGCAGTATTTT.

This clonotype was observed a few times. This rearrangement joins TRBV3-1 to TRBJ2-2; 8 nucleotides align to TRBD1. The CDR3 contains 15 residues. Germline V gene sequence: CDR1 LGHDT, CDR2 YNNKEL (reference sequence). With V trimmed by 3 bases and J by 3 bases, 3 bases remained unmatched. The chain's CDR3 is CASSQGQEYTGELFF. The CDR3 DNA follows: TGTGCCAGCAGCCAGGGACAGGAGTACACCGGGGAGCTGTTTTTT.

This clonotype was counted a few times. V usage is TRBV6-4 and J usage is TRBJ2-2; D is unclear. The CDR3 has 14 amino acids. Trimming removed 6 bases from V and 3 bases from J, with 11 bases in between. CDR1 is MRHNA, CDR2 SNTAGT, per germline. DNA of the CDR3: TGTGCCAGCAGAGCTGACCGGTACACCGGGGAGCTGTTTTTT. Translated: CASRADRYTGELFF.

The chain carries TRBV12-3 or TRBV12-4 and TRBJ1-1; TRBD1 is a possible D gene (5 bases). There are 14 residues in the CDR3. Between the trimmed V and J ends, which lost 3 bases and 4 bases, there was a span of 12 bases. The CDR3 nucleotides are TGTGCCAGCAGTTTGACCGCTGGGACCACTGAAGCTTTCTTT. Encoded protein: CASSLTAGTTEAFF.

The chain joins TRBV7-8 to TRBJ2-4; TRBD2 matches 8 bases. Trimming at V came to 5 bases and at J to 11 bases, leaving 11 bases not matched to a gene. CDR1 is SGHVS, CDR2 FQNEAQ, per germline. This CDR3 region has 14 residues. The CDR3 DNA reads TGTGCCAGCAGCCGGACTAGCCCGGATGTTGTTCAGTACTTC. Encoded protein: CASSRTSPDVVQYF.

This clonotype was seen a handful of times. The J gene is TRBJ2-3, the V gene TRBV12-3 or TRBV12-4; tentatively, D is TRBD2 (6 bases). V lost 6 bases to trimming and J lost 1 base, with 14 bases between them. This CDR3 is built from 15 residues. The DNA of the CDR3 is TGTGCCAGCAGCCGTTCGGGAGCCCGCACAGATACGCAGTATTTT. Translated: CASSRSGARTDTQYF.